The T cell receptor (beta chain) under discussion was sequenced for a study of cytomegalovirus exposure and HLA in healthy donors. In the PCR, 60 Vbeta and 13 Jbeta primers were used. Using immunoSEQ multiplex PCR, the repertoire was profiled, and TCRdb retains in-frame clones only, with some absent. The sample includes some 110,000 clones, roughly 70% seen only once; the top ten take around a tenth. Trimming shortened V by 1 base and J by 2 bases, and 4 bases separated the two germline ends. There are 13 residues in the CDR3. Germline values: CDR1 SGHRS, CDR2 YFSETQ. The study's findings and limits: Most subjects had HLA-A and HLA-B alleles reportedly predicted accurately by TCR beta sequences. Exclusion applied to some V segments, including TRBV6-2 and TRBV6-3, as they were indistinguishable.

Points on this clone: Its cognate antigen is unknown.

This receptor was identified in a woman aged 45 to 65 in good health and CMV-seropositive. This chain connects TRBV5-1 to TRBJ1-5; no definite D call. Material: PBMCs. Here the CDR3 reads CASSLSGNQPQHF. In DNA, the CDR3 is TGCGCCAGCAGCTTGTCTGGCAATCAGCCCCAGCATTTT.